This is a list of T cell receptor beta chains from one sample in a study of Graves' ophthalmopathy and Graves' hyperthyroidism. TCRdb re-analysed the multiplex PCR reads in MiXCR, keeping a single row per CDR3 protein. Among around 590,000 distinct CDR3 sequences listed, under 45% were seen once. Sequencing was carried out using peripheral blood or thyroid tissue (not recorded which). Receptors originate from an adult man with Graves' hyperthyroidism. Each CDR3 is given with its conserved first and last residue. D genes are given only for firm matches.

j_gene	v_gene	d_gene	CDR3aa
TRBJ1-6	TRBV29-1	NA	CSVGRNSPLHF
TRBJ1-1	TRBV29-1	TRBD1	CSVAGQSNTEAFF
TRBJ1-3	TRBV2	TRBD1	CAIQDPGQGAGNTIYF
TRBJ1-3	TRBV19	TRBD1	CASSIYRGNGNTIYF
TRBJ2-3	TRBV19	NA	CATRRRGPVYTDTQYF
TRBJ2-7	TRBV20-1	NA	CSASSLVAGSYEQYF
TRBJ1-1	TRBV2	TRBD1	CASSSGTGGFF
TRBJ2-7	TRBV29-1	TRBD2	CSVDTSGLYNEQYF
TRBJ2-7	TRBV11-2	NA	CASSLVFGGYGQYF
TRBJ1-4	TRBV7-9	NA	CASSLAPTNEKLFF
TRBJ1-1	TRBV10-1	NA	CASSVQVNTGAFF
TRBJ2-5	TRBV6-6	NA	CASRSAAGTQYF
NA	TRBV10-3	NA	CAIGRGTGNEQFF
TRBJ2-2	TRBV13	TRBD1	CASILLPDRANTGELFF
TRBJ1-5	TRBV7-8	NA	CASSLDSRNQPQHF
TRBJ2-5	TRBV7-2	TRBD2	CASSVGLARETQYF
TRBJ1-1	TRBV28	NA	CASSFPAGPLNTEAFF
TRBJ2-7	TRBV7-9	TRBD2	CASSSLGLAGFYEQYF
TRBJ2-5	TRBV2	TRBD1	CASSETRTGTGGTQYF
TRBJ2-3	TRBV7-9	TRBD1	CASSFPAGTASTDTQYF
TRBJ2-5	TRBV7-2	TRBD2	CASSLGTVRGRALETQYF
TRBJ2-7	TRBV15	TRBD2	CATSRLAGDPYEQYF
TRBJ1-2	TRBV29-1	TRBD1	CSESGQGNYGYTF
TRBJ2-3	TRBV7-6	TRBD2	CASSLEAGVRGADTQYF
TRBJ1-2	TRBV27	NA	CASRPTRGTSYGYTF
TRBJ1-1	TRBV12-3/TRBV12-4	NA	CASSLSTWNTEAFF
TRBJ1-2	TRBV11-3	NA	CASSLSPTRSSYTF
NA	TRBV29-1	TRBD2	CSVGTSGVPGNEQFF
TRBJ1-5	TRBV20-1	TRBD1	CSARAPGQDSNQPQHF
TRBJ1-3	TRBV20-1	NA	CSARDWGSSGNTIYF
TRBJ1-5	TRBV27	TRBD1	CASSPWTGRQPQHF
TRBJ2-2	TRBV12-3/TRBV12-4	NA	CASSSRAGTGELFF
TRBJ1-1	TRBV5-6	NA	CASSHWSELNTEAFF
TRBJ1-2	TRBV7-9	TRBD1	CASRPGGAGYTF
TRBJ1-2	TRBV5-4	TRBD1	CASSSTGYLGYTF
TRBJ2-2	TRBV28	NA	CAGSFGGTGELFF
TRBJ1-2	TRBV29-1	NA	CSVGGGAHNYGYTF
TRBJ1-5	TRBV2	NA	CASRENTQPNQPQHF
TRBJ1-2	TRBV9	TRBD1	CASSGTGESSYGYTF
TRBJ1-2	TRBV5-8	NA	CASSGPTGEDEYGYTF
TRBJ2-2	TRBV14	TRBD1	CASSQTGQPNTGELFF
TRBJ1-1	TRBV7-9	NA	CASSLVRGTGAFF
TRBJ2-7	TRBV20-1	TRBD1	CSARLPGQGPYEQYF
TRBJ1-1	TRBV10-3	NA	CAIKDLNTEAFF
TRBJ2-5	TRBV5-1	NA	CASSVLALQETQYF
TRBJ1-3	TRBV29-1	NA	CSIQSSGNTIYF